This entry lists 27 T cell receptor beta chains sequenced from one sample in a study of OX40 agonist ivuxolimab in advanced cancers. Repertoires were generated with immunoSEQ multiplex PCR, while TCRdb's copy carries only in-frame clones and drops some. The repertoire consists of roughly 93,000 clones, with roughly 89% occurring once and the leading ten covering 1.5% to 2%. This sample comprised CD4+ or CD8+ T cells sorted from blood, obtained in a trial of the OX40 agonist ivuxolimab. Receptors were obtained from an adult with an advanced solid tumor such as melanoma, head and neck, liver or kidney cancer.

The chain couples TRBV18 to TRBJ1-4; 7 bases match TRBD1. Germline V gives CDR1 KGHSH, CDR2 LQKENI. CDR3 length equals 14 residues. The J segment lost 4 bases and the V segment lost 2 bases, leaving 1 base of the junction unmatched. For the CDR3, the DNA is TGTGCCAGCTCACCAGGGACAGTTAATGAAAAACTGTTTTTT. Translation gives CASSPGTVNEKLFF.

This chain links TRBV6-5 with TRBJ2-7; D call uncertain. V lost 0 bases and J lost 6, with 18 bases in between. The CDR3 spans 16 residues. Per the germline V gene, CDR1 is MNHEY and CDR2 is SVGAGI. As DNA, the CDR3 is TGTGCCAGCAGTTACTCGACGACTGCCTCCCTTGCCGAGCAGTACTTC. It yields the protein CASSYSTTASLAEQYF.

The chain recombines TRBV6-6 with TRBJ1-3; no clear D. The CDR3 has 15 residues. V was trimmed by 4 bases and J by 1 base, leaving 11 bases between them. Germline V gives CDR1 MNHNY, CDR2 SVGAGI (reference sequence). CDR3 protein: CASSSTGGSGNTIYF. The CDR3 DNA reads as TGTGCCAGCAGTTCAACTGGAGGTTCTGGAAACACCATATATTTT.

For this clone: Other DNA sequences in the sample encode the same CDR3. The chain uses TRBV18 and TRBJ1-1; no firm D call. V was shortened by 3 bases and J by 1 base, with 6 bases between the two germline ends. Germline V CDR1 and CDR2: KGHSH, LQKENI. This CDR3 spans 13 amino acids. CDR3 nucleotides: TGTGCCAGCTCACCTGGAGGGAACACTGAAGCTTTCTTT. Its translation: CASSPGGNTEAFF.

This rearrangement joins TRBV28 to TRBJ1-5; perhaps TRBD1 as D (6 bases). V was clipped by 2 bases and J by 3 bases, with 11 bases between them. There are 15 residues in the CDR3. Germline V gene sequence: CDR1 MDHEN, CDR2 SYDVKM. The CDR3 DNA follows: TGTGCCAGCAGTTTAGGGGGGGCCTTCAATCAGCCCCAGCATTTT. As protein: CASSLGGAFNQPQHF. Complete variable domain (other parts from reference TRBV28 and TRBJ1-5): DVKVTQSSRYLVKRTGEKVFLECVQDMDHENMFWYRQDPGLGLRLIYFSYDVKMKEKGDIPEGYSVSREKKERFSLILESASTNQTSMYLCASSLGGAFNQPQHFGDGTRLSIL.

This clone was recorded only once. The chain carries TRBV9 and TRBJ2-1, with 9 bases identical to TRBD2. Germline V gene data show CDR1 as SGDLS and CDR2 as YYNGEE. The CDR3 spans 16 residues. J gave up 2 bases and V 0 bases, and 3 bases lay outside the gene matches. CDR3 loop: CASSVGLAATYNEQFF. In nucleotides, the CDR3 is TGTGCCAGCAGCGTAGGACTAGCGGCTACCTACAATGAGCAGTTCTTC.

The chain recombines TRBV18 with TRBJ2-3, with TRBD1 identical over 8 bases. Trimming cost V 5 bases and J 6 bases; bases outside gene matches: 7. This CDR3 contains 14 residues. Per germline, CDR1 KGHSH and CDR2 LQKENI. CDR3 amino acids: CASSAQGAHDTQYF. CDR3 coding DNA: TGTGCCAGCTCAGCCCAGGGGGCGCATGATACGCAGTATTTT.

Comment on this clone: A read error may produce the germline difference seen at one junction end. The gene calls are TRBV7-7 and TRBJ2-3; D is undetermined. Germline-derived CDR1 and CDR2 are SSHAT and FNYEAQ (reference sequence). CDR3 length equals 16 residues. The CDR3 loop is CASSPGIGGGTDTQYF. CDR3 coding DNA: TGTGCTAGCAGCCCCGGTATAGGTGGAGGCACAGATACGCAGTATTTT.

This clone is a singleton in its sample. The rearrangement links TRBV19 to TRBJ1-5; D remains ambiguous. From germline, CDR1 is LNHDA and CDR2 SQIVND (reference sequence). V lost 3 bases, J lost 9 bases, and 18 bases lay in between. The CDR3 length is 15 residues. The CDR3 DNA is TGTGCCAGTAGTATCGGTTGGCAGACGATGGGGCCCCAGCATTTT. This codes for CASSIGWQTMGPQHF. Looking up the rest from reference TRBV19 and TRBJ1-5 gives the full variable domain: DGGITQSPKYLFRKEGQNVTLSCEQNLNHDAMYWYRQDPGQGLRLIYYSQIVNDFQKGDIAEGYSVSREKKESFPLTVTSAQKNPTAFYLCASSIGWQTMGPQHFGDGTRLSIL.

This clone was seen more than once but under ten times. The V call is TRBV5-1, the J call TRBJ2-1; TRBD2 agrees at 7 bases. V lost 6 bases and J lost 3; bases outside the gene matches: 6. The germline gives CDR1 SGHRS, CDR2 YFSETQ. The CDR3 spans 14 residues. CDR3 DNA sequence: TGCGCCAGCACCCGGACTAGTCTCTACAATGAGCAGTTCTTC. As protein: CASTRTSLYNEQFF. Drawing the rest from reference TRBV5-1 and TRBJ2-1, the complete variable domain is KAGVTQTPRYLIKTRGQQVTLSCSPISGHRSVSWYQQTPGQGLQFLFEYFSETQRNKGNFPGRFSGRQFSNSRSEMNVSTLELGDSALYLCASTRTSLYNEQFFGPGTRLTVL.

V gene TRBV7-2 combines with J gene TRBJ2-2; no definite D call. From germline, CDR1 is SGHTA and CDR2 FQGNSA. CDR3 length equals 15 residues. The V gene lost 2 bases and the J gene lost 0 bases, with 7 bases spanning the gap. CDR3 in DNA: TGTGCCAGCAGCTTATTGCTCGCGAACACCGGGGAGCTGTTTTTT. Its translation is CASSLLLANTGELFF.

The rearrangement joins TRBV19 to TRBJ1-5, with TRBD1 identical over 7 bases. Germline V gene lookup returns CDR1 LNHDA and CDR2 SQIVND (reference sequence). The V and J ends lost 1 base and 1 base, in that order; junction bases with no gene match: 7. The CDR3 sequence is 17 residues long. CDR3 protein: CASSIGHRGGSNQPQHF. DNA for the CDR3: TGTGCCAGTAGTATAGGACACAGGGGCGGGAGCAATCAGCCCCAGCATTTT.

This clone was counted a single time. The rearrangement joins TRBV7-9 to TRBJ2-7; D remains ambiguous. CDR3 length equals 12 residues. Germline CDR1 SEHNR, CDR2 FQNEAQ (reference sequence). With 3 bases removed from V and 2 bases from J, the gap between germline ends came to 5 bases. The CDR3 bases are TGTGCCAGCAGCTTGCAGGCCTACGAGCAGTACTTC. It codes for CASSLQAYEQYF.

CDR3 in amino acids: CASSPPTGGTDTQYF. CDR3 coding DNA: TGTGCCAGCTCACCACCGACCGGCGGTACAGATACGCAGTATTTT. The chain joins TRBV18 to TRBJ2-3; D not resolved. The CDR3 runs 15 residues. Germline CDR1 KGHSH, CDR2 LQKENI. V gave up 0 bases and J gave up 3 bases, with 10 bases separating them.

The CDR3 coding sequence is TGTGCCAGCTCACCACAAGGAGGGACCTATGAAAAACTGTTTTTT. Its protein product is CASSPQGGTYEKLFF. The chain has TRBV18 and TRBJ1-4; D may be TRBD1 (5 bases). Trimming stripped 1 base from V and 6 bases from J, with 12 bases between. CDR1 and CDR2 (germline): KGHSH, LQKENI. The CDR3 contains 15 residues.

As for this clone: Within the sample, other DNA sequences also encode this same CDR3. The chain links TRBV28 to TRBJ1-4; TRBD1 might be the D (5 bases). Germline values: CDR1 MDHEN, CDR2 SYDVKM. The CDR3 is 14 residues long. V lost 6 bases and J 4 bases, leaving 12 bases between the germline ends. The CDR3 loop is CASSPLGGNEKLFF. CDR3 nucleotides: TGTGCCAGCAGCCCTTTGGGGGGTAATGAAAAACTGTTTTTT.

The rearrangement joins TRBV7-2 to TRBJ2-2, with D perhaps matching TRBD1 (5 bases). CDR1 SGHTA and CDR2 FQGNSA come from the germline V gene. This CDR3 comprises 16 residues. Deletions cut 1 base from V and 4 bases from J, with 13 bases between. This chain's CDR3 is CASSLGQGRVTGELFF. CDR3 nucleotide sequence: TGTGCCAGCAGCTTAGGGCAGGGCCGCGTCACCGGGGAGCTGTTTTTT.

The chain carries TRBV27 and TRBJ1-5; 7 positions match TRBD1. The CDR3 consists of 13 residues. The V gene's germline CDR1 is MNHEY and CDR2 SMNVEV (reference sequence). V trimming: 7 bases; J trimming: 2 bases; junction bases outside the gene matches: 2. The CDR3 sequence: CASKTGGNQPQHF. The CDR3 DNA is TGTGCCAGCAAAACAGGGGGCAATCAGCCCCAGCATTTT.

CDR3 sequence (DNA): TGTGCCAGCAGTGCACGGGACAGGTCATTAGAGCAGTACTTC. It specifies CASSARDRSLEQYF. The genes are TRBV25-1 and TRBJ2-7; 8 nucleotides match TRBD1. Germline V gene sequence: CDR1 MGHDK, CDR2 SYGVNS. CDR3 length: 14 residues. Unmatched junction bases numbered 9, after V lost 4 bases and J lost 7 bases.

The chain uses TRBV4-1 and TRBJ1-2; 7 bases map to TRBD1. The germline gives CDR1 MGHRA, CDR2 YSYEKL. The V gene end was trimmed by 2 bases and the J gene end by 2 bases; junction bases not matched to a gene: 5. CDR3 size: 15 residues. The CDR3 DNA is TGCGCCAGCAGCCAACAACAACAGGGGAACTATGGCTACACCTTC. Encoded protein: CASSQQQQGNYGYTF.

The gene calls are TRBV5-5 and TRBJ1-1, with D hard to call. There are 14 residues in the CDR3. Germline-derived CDR1 and CDR2 are SGHKS and YYEKEE (reference sequence). V was clipped by 4 bases and J by 1 base, with 11 bases between them. The DNA for the CDR3 is TGTGCCAGCAGCCCACCCGGTCGGAACACTGAAGCTTTCTTT. Its protein is CASSPPGRNTEAFF.

This clone has a single count. The CDR3 nucleotides read TGTGCCAGTAGGTTCTCTACTAATGAAAAACTGTTTTTT. Its translation: CASRFSTNEKLFF. The chain links TRBV19 to TRBJ1-4; D ambiguous. V was clipped by 6 bases and J by 2 bases, with 7 bases between them. The germline V gene encodes CDR1 LNHDA and CDR2 SQIVND (reference sequence). This CDR3 comprises 13 residues.

V is TRBV6-5 and J is TRBJ2-2; TRBD2 might be the D (6 bases). The length of the CDR3 is 13 residues. V shed 7 bases and J shed 7 bases, with 13 bases lying between them. Germline values: CDR1 MNHEY, CDR2 SVGAGI. In DNA, the CDR3 is TGTGCCAGCACCCAGGGACTGGGCGGGGAGCTGTTTTTT. As protein: CASTQGLGGELFF.

The gene calls are TRBV5-1 and TRBJ2-2; D is unclear. The CDR3 spans 15 residues. Germline V CDR1 and CDR2: SGHRS, YFSETQ. The V gene lost 1 base and the J gene lost 3 bases, with 10 bases spanning the gap. DNA for the CDR3: TGCGCCAGCAGCTTGAACGGTGCGGACACCGGGGAGCTGTTTTTT. Residues: CASSLNGADTGELFF.

The chain combines TRBV2 with TRBJ2-3, with 14 positions matching TRBD2. V lost 10 bases, J lost 1 base, and 4 bases stayed unmatched. The CDR3 sequence is 15 residues long. Germline CDR1 and CDR2: SNHLY and FYNNEI. Written as DNA, the CDR3 is TGTGCCAATTCGGGACTAGCGGGGGGCACAGATACGCAGTATTTT. This translates into CANSGLAGGTDTQYF.

The chain uses TRBV30 and TRBJ2-2; D uncertain. Germline assignment: CDR1 GTSNPN and CDR2 SVGIG (reference sequence). The CDR3 contains 15 residues. V lost 3 bases and J lost 0, with 11 bases in between. CDR3 residues: CAWSLAPSNTGELFF. The CDR3 nucleotides read TGTGCCTGGAGCCTGGCGCCTTCGAACACCGGGGAGCTGTTTTTT.

This clone was counted a single time. This sequence joins TRBV5-6 and TRBJ2-7; TRBD2 might be the D (6 bases). V was clipped by 4 bases and J by 2 bases, with 16 bases between them. Germline V lookup: CDR1 SGHDT, CDR2 YYEEEE. The CDR3 sequence is 15 residues long. DNA of the CDR3: TGTGCCAGCAGCCTGACTGGAGGGGCCCCCTACGAGCAGTACTTC. Translated, it gives CASSLTGGAPYEQYF.